Detailed here is one T cell receptor (beta chain). Antigen: not known. This record comes from a study of OX40 agonist ivuxolimab in advanced cancers. Whole-study findings and limits: The CD4+ and CD8+ T cells in the blood had expanded clonally by week 6 at 0.1 to 3.0 mg/kg.

Germline CDR1 and CDR2: SGHTA and FQGNSA. Deletions cut 5 bases from V and 0 bases from J, with 14 bases between. This CDR3 has 16 amino acids. Libraries were prepared by immunoSEQ multiplex PCR; TCRdb keeps only in-frame clonotypes and omits some of them. The sample includes about 20,000 clones, 85% to 90% of them seen just once. This specimen consisted of CD4+ or CD8+ T cells sorted from blood, obtained in a trial of the OX40 agonist ivuxolimab. The receptor's source is an adult with an advanced solid tumor such as melanoma, head and neck, liver or kidney cancer. The J gene is TRBJ1-5, the V gene TRBV7-2, with D possibly matching TRBD1 (5 bases). Here the CDR3 DNA reads TGTGCCAGCAGCCTAAGGACAAGCTATAGCAATCAGCCCCAGCATTTT. It translates to CASSLRTSYSNQPQHF.